These 29 T cell receptor beta chains came from one sample sequenced in a study of T-cell memory formation after mild COVID-19. In TCRdb, the 5' RACE reads were re-called with MiXCR into one record per CDR3 protein. The sample records around 310,000 distinct CDR3 sequences, over 11% being singletons. The specimen sequenced was PBMCs or a T cell subset sorted from them (not recorded which). These receptors originate from a man between 18 and 35 years old who had mild COVID-19 (a few samples of this study predate the infection). Cell type and time point are not known.

The V call is TRBV5-1, the J call TRBJ1-6; perhaps TRBD1 as D (5 bases). This CDR3 region has 14 residues. Germline values: CDR1 SGHRS, CDR2 YFSETQ. V lost 0 bases to trimming and J lost 10 bases, with 11 bases between them. CDR3 amino acids: CASSLGQGVSPLHF. The CDR3 DNA sequence: TGCGCCAGCAGCTTGGGGCAGGGAGTGTCACCCCTCCACTTT.

This clonotype was seen a handful of times. DNA of the CDR3: TGCAGCGTTCAGCGGGGGGGTGAGCAGTTCTTC. Its translation is CSVQRGGEQFF. This rearrangement joins TRBV29-1 to TRBJ2-1, with TRBD2 matching 10 bases. The CDR3 totals 11 residues. Germline trimming cut 5 bases from V and 9 bases from J; bases unmatched to any gene: 1. The germline gives CDR1 SQVTM, CDR2 ANQGSEA.

This clonotype appeared a few times. The genes are TRBV21-1 and TRBJ2-7; no check of the table's D call, TRBD1, against the DNA was made. TRBV21-1 is a recognized pseudogene. This CDR3 is 18 amino acids long. The CDR3 region has the DNA TGTGCCAGCAGCATTAAGAGGAAGGGGGTGTCTCGCTCCTACGAGCAGTACTTC. Translation: CASSIKRKGVSRSYEQYF.

The chain combines TRBV14 with TRBJ2-3; D is ambiguous. In germline, CDR1 is SGHDN, CDR2 FVKESK. The germline V and J ends were trimmed by 1 base and 6 bases, with 11 bases remaining between them. The CDR3 spans 14 residues. CDR3 coding DNA: TGTGCCAGCAGCCAAGCACGTGCCCAGGATACGCAGTATTTT. Protein product: CASSQARAQDTQYF.

The V call is TRBV11-2, the J call TRBJ2-5, with 9 positions matching TRBD2. The junction had 11 bases not matched to a gene; V was cut back by 1 base and J by 5 bases. Germline CDR1 reads SGHAT; CDR2 reads FQNNGV. The CDR3 covers 17 residues. Here the CDR3 reads CASSLGASGVGTETQYF. CDR3 in DNA: TGTGCCAGCAGCTTAGGGGCTAGCGGGGTCGGCACGGAGACCCAGTACTTC.

The chain recombines TRBV4-1 with TRBJ2-1; D possibly corresponds to TRBD1 (6 bases). This CDR3 is 17 amino acids long. Germline V gene sequence: CDR1 MGHRA, CDR2 YSYEKL. V dropped 1 base and J dropped 0 bases, with 13 bases sitting between them. This chain's CDR3 is CASSQGPRGSSYNEQFF. The CDR3 DNA reads TGCGCCAGCAGCCAAGGACCAAGGGGGAGCTCCTACAATGAGCAGTTCTTC.

This clonotype was counted a few times. The chain recombines TRBV6-5 with TRBJ1-1, with D unclear. The CDR3 length is 17 residues. Deletions cut 0 bases from V and 3 bases from J, with 17 bases between. CDR1 is MNHEY, CDR2 SVGAGI, per germline. The CDR3 here is CASSYSMLVSWDTEAFF. As DNA, the CDR3 is TGTGCCAGCAGTTACTCGATGTTGGTCAGTTGGGACACTGAAGCTTTCTTT.

This chain connects TRBV11-2 to TRBJ1-2; D possibly corresponds to TRBD1 (5 bases). CDR1 is SGHAT and CDR2 is FQNNGV in the germline V gene. V was pared by 1 base and J by 4 bases, with 13 bases between. The CDR3 is 15 residues long. CDR3 nucleotides: TGTGCCAGCAGCTTAGTCCAGGGCTCCCCCTATGGCTACACCTTC. This codes for CASSLVQGSPYGYTF. The whole variable domain, filled in from reference TRBV11-2 and TRBJ1-2, reads EAGVAQSPRYKIIEKRQSVAFWCNPISGHATLYWYQQILGQGPKLLIQFQNNGVVDDSQLPKDRFSAERLKGVDSTLKIQPAKLEDSAVYLCASSLVQGSPYGYTFGSGTRLTVV.

There are a few counts of this clonotype. CDR3 loop: CASSLLWVQGANEQFF. CDR3 sequence (DNA): TGTGCCAGCAGCCTCTTGTGGGTACAGGGGGCCAATGAGCAGTTCTTC. The chain joins TRBV27 to TRBJ2-1; TRBD1 matches at 9 bases. CDR1 is MNHEY, CDR2 SMNVEV, per germline (reference sequence). This CDR3 comprises 16 residues. Losses at the gene ends were 6 bases for V and 6 bases for J; bases not matched to a gene: 12.

This clonotype showed up just a few times. V usage is TRBV12-3 or TRBV12-4 and J usage is TRBJ2-5; 9 bases agree with TRBD1. The length of the CDR3 is 15 residues. The V gene end was trimmed by 6 bases and the J gene end by 10 bases; junction bases not matched to a gene: 15. The DNA for the CDR3 is TGTGCCAGCAGCCAAACTATACAGGACAGGGGAGTCCAGTACTTC. This encodes CASSQTIQDRGVQYF.

This clonotype occurred a few times. The V and J genes are TRBV5-1 and TRBJ2-5; TRBD1 or TRBD2 may be the D gene (5 bases each). There are 15 residues in the CDR3. Germline CDR1 SGHRS, CDR2 YFSETQ. V gave up 4 bases and J gave up 5 bases, with 18 bases separating them. The CDR3 DNA is TGCGCCAGCAGCCTCCCTCCCGGGACGCCCGAGACCCAGTACTTC. Amino acid sequence: CASSLPPGTPETQYF.

This clonotype showed up just a few times. The chain employs TRBV10-3 and TRBJ1-1; TRBD1 might be the D (5 bases). The CDR3 sequence is 17 residues long. Germline V gives CDR1 ENHRY, CDR2 SYGVKD. V lost 4 bases to trimming and J lost 1 base, with 19 bases between them. The CDR3 sequence is CAISVGAVGGENTEAFF. In DNA, the CDR3 is TGTGCCATCAGTGTTGGGGCAGTGGGGGGTGAGAACACTGAAGCTTTCTTT.

The genes are TRBV10-2 and TRBJ2-1; 7 nucleotides line up with TRBD2. CDR1 and CDR2 (germline): WSHSY, SAAADI. This CDR3 contains 10 residues. Here the CDR3 reads CGSGDNEQFF. The CDR3 coding sequence is TGCGGAAGCGGGGACAATGAGCAGTTCTTC.

There are a few counts of this clonotype. This sequence joins TRBV7-2 and TRBJ2-5, with D possibly being TRBD1 or TRBD2 (5 bases each). Germline loops: CDR1 SGHTA, CDR2 FQGNSA. The V and J ends lost 3 bases and 4 bases respectively, with 9 bases between them. This CDR3 has 13 amino acids. The CDR3 loop is CASSFGASETQYF. CDR3 in DNA: TGTGCCAGCAGCTTCGGGGCCTCAGAGACCCAGTACTTC. Filled out from reference TRBV7-2 and TRBJ2-5, the complete variable domain reads GAGVSQSPSNKVTEKGKDVELRCDPISGHTALYWYRQSLGQGLEFLIYFQGNSAPDKSGLPSDRFSAERTGGSVSTLTIQRTQQEDSAVYLCASSFGASETQYFGPGTRLLVL.

This chain connects TRBV28 to TRBJ2-7; D ambiguous. Germline V CDR1 and CDR2: MDHEN, SYDVKM. The CDR3 has 11 amino acids. The V and J ends lost 6 bases and 3 bases respectively, with 6 bases between them. In DNA form, the CDR3 reads TGTGCCAGCAGGACCAACTACGAGCAGTACTTC. The encoded protein is CASRTNYEQYF.

The genes are TRBV6-5 and TRBJ2-5, with D possibly TRBD1 on 6 matching bases. V lost 6 bases and J 4 bases, leaving 15 bases between the germline ends. This CDR3 is 14 amino acids long. CDR1 and CDR2 from the germline V gene are MNHEY and SVGAGI. The CDR3 sequence is CASSSHRVGETQYF. The CDR3 nucleotides read TGTGCCAGCAGCTCGCACAGGGTTGGAGAGACCCAGTACTTC.

The J gene is TRBJ1-1, the V gene TRBV10-3; D is possibly TRBD1 (5 bases). In germline, CDR1 is ENHRY, CDR2 SYGVKD. This CDR3 has 14 amino acids. Trimming left V 6 bases short and J 0 bases short, with 11 bases between. The CDR3: CAIRAGLMNTEAFF. The CDR3 DNA reads as TGTGCCATCAGGGCGGGACTGATGAACACTGAAGCTTTCTTT.

This clonotype was recorded at least ten times. The chain uses TRBV20-1 and TRBJ2-1; TRBD2 matches 12 bases. Germline CDR1 is DFQATT and CDR2 is SNEGSKA (reference sequence). Trimming at V came to 3 bases and at J to 7 bases, leaving 1 base not matched to a gene. The CDR3 length is 13 residues. For the CDR3, the DNA is TGCAGTGCTAGTGGACTAGCGGGGAATGAGCAGTTCTTC. Its protein product is CSASGLAGNEQFF.

V usage is TRBV12-3 or TRBV12-4 and J usage is TRBJ1-6; D remains ambiguous. Trimming took off 7 bases at V and 13 bases at J, with 17 bases between the two ends. This CDR3 contains 13 residues. The CDR3 DNA is TGTGCCAGCACCGAAAATCAAGGGAGTCCCCTCCACTTT. This translates into CASTENQGSPLHF.

J is TRBJ1-4 and V is TRBV6-6, with 8 bases that match TRBD1. The CDR3 length is 14 residues. In germline, CDR1 is MNHNY, CDR2 SVGAGI (reference sequence). V was clipped by 6 bases and J by 8 bases; unmatched bases: 8. This CDR3 reads CASRPQGAGEKLFF. The CDR3, as DNA: TGTGCCAGCAGACCCCAGGGGGCAGGAGAAAAACTGTTTTTT.

The rearrangement uses TRBV10-2 and TRBJ1-5; possible D gene TRBD1, 5 bases. Germline V gene lookup returns CDR1 WSHSY and CDR2 SAAADI. Deletions cut 7 bases from V and 4 bases from J, with 20 bases between. The CDR3 covers 16 residues. The CDR3 loop reads CASTEGMGPGNQPQHF. The CDR3 DNA follows: TGCGCCAGCACCGAGGGTATGGGGCCGGGGAATCAGCCCCAGCATTTT.

The chain couples TRBV7-2 to TRBJ1-1; D unclear. CDR3 length: 14 amino acids. The V gene's germline CDR1 is SGHTA and CDR2 FQGNSA. V lost 6 bases to trimming and J lost 1 base, with 12 bases between them. CDR3 sequence (DNA): TGTGCCAGCAGACATCAGGCCGGGAACACTGAAGCTTTCTTT. Encoded protein: CASRHQAGNTEAFF.

The chain links TRBV5-5 to TRBJ2-1; 12 bases agree with TRBD2. CDR3 length equals 15 residues. Germline trimming cut 4 bases from V and 9 bases from J; bases unmatched to any gene: 8. Germline assignment: CDR1 SGHKS and CDR2 YYEKEE (reference sequence). The CDR3 sequence is CASSRSSGGAGEQFF. DNA for the CDR3: TGTGCCAGCAGCCGATCTAGCGGGGGGGCGGGTGAGCAGTTCTTC.

In its sample, this clonotype was seen a few times. The CDR3 region has the DNA TGTGCCAGCAGTTTATACAGGATAGAAAGGGATACGCAGTATTTT. Translated: CASSLYRIERDTQYF. The gene calls are TRBV6-6 and TRBJ2-3; possibly TRBD1 for D (5 bases). The V end was cut by 4 bases, the J end by 6 bases, with 17 bases between. Germline V gives CDR1 MNHNY, CDR2 SVGAGI (reference sequence). This CDR3 has 15 residues.

J is TRBJ1-3 and V is TRBV9; D is ambiguous. Trimming pared 0 bases from V and 0 bases from J, leaving 10 bases between. Per germline, CDR1 SGDLS and CDR2 YYNGEE. The length of the CDR3 is 16 residues. CDR3 nucleotides: TGTGCCAGCAGCGTAGGCTCTGCGAACTCTGGAAACACCATATATTTT. Its protein product is CASSVGSANSGNTIYF.

This clonotype appeared many times. The rearrangement links TRBV12-3 or TRBV12-4 to TRBJ1-2; D might be TRBD1 (6 bases). The ends were cut back, 3 bases at V and 4 bases at J, with 9 bases in the middle. The CDR3 consists of 13 residues. The CDR3 loop is CASSLKGGYGYTF. The CDR3 bases are TGTGCCAGCAGTTTGAAAGGGGGCTATGGCTACACCTTC.

This clonotype has a count of ten or more. The CDR3 DNA sequence: TGTGCCAGCAGTCCCACGGGACTAGCGGGGGGGTACTACAATGAGCAGTTCTTC. It is translated as CASSPTGLAGGYYNEQFF. V and J are TRBV12-3 or TRBV12-4 and TRBJ2-1, with 16 nucleotides matching TRBD2. J was trimmed by 3 bases and V by 5 bases; bases with no gene match: 7. The CDR3 has 18 residues.

This chain uses TRBV7-2 with TRBJ1-1; possibly TRBD1 for D (5 bases). Looked up from germline, CDR1 is SGHTA and CDR2 is FQGNSA. V lost 6 bases to trimming and J lost 1 base, with 15 bases between them. The CDR3 runs to 15 residues. CDR3 DNA sequence: TGTGCCAGCAGACGTCGTGACAGATCGAACACTGAAGCTTTCTTT. This encodes CASRRRDRSNTEAFF.

The chain carries TRBV14 and TRBJ2-1; 8 nucleotides match TRBD2. The CDR3 is 11 residues long. Germline V gene lookup returns CDR1 SGHDN and CDR2 FVKESK. V was clipped by 8 bases and J by 6 bases; unmatched bases: 0. Written as DNA, the CDR3 is TGTGCCAGCGCGGGGGGCAATGAGCAGTTCTTC. It yields the protein CASAGGNEQFF.